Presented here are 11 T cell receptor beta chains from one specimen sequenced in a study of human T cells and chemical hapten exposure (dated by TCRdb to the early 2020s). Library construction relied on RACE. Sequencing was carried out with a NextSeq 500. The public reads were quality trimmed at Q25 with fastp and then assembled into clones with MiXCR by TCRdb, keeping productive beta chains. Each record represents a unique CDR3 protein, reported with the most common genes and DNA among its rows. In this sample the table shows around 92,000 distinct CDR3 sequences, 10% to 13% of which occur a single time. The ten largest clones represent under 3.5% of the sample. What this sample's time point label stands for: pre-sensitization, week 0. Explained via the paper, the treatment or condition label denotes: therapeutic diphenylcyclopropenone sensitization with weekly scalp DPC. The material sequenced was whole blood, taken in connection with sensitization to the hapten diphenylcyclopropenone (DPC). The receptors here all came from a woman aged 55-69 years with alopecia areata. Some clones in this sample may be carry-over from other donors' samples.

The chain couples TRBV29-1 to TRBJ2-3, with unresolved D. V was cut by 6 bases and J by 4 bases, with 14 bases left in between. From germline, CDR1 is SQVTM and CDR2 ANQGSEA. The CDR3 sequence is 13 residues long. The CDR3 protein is CSVVLVAPDTQYF. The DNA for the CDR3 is TGCAGCGTAGTCCTGGTTGCCCCAGATACGCAGTATTTT.

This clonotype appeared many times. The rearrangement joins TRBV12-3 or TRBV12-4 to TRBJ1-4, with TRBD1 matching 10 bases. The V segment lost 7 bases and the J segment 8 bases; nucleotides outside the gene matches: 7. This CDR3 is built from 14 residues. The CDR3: CASTTGTGVEKLFF. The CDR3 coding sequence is TGTGCCAGCACCACCGGGACAGGGGTCGAAAAACTGTTTTTT.

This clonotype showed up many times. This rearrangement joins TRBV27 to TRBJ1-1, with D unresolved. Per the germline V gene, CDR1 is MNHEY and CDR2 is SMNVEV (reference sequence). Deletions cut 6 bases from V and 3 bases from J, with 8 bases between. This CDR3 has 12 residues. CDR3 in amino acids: CASSTGDTEAFF. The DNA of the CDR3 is TGTGCCAGCAGCACTGGGGACACTGAAGCTTTCTTT.

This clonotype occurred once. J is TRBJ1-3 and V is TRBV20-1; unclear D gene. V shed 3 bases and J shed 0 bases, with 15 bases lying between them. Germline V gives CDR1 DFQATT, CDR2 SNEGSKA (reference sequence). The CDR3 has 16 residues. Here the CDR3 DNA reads TGCAGTGCTAGGATCAAGGGATCGATCTCTGGAAACACCATATATTTT. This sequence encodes CSARIKGSISGNTIYF.

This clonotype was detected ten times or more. CDR3 in DNA: TGTGCCAGCAGCTCCCCTCTAGGGGTGTACACAGATACGCAGTATTTT. Translation gives CASSSPLGVYTDTQYF. V is TRBV5-6 and J is TRBJ2-3; possibly TRBD1 for D (5 bases). The ends were cut back, 3 bases at V and 2 bases at J, with 16 bases in the middle. CDR3 size: 16 residues. The germline V gene has CDR1 SGHDT and CDR2 YYEEEE.

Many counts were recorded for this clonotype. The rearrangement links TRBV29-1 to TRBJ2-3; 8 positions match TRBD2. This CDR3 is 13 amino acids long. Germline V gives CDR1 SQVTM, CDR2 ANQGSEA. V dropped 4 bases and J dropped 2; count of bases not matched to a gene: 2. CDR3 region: CSVAGGPTDTQYF. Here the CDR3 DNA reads TGCAGCGTTGCGGGGGGGCCCACAGATACGCAGTATTTT.

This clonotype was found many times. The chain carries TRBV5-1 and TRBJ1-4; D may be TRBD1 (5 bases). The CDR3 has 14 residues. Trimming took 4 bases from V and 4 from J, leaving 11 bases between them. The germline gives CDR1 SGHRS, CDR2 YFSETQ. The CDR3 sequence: CASSPTRGNEKLFF. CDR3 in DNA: TGCGCCAGCAGCCCAACAAGGGGTAATGAAAAACTGTTTTTT. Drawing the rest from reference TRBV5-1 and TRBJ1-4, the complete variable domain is KAGVTQTPRYLIKTRGQQVTLSCSPISGHRSVSWYQQTPGQGLQFLFEYFSETQRNKGNFPGRFSGRQFSNSRSEMNVSTLELGDSALYLCASSPTRGNEKLFFGSGTQLSVL.

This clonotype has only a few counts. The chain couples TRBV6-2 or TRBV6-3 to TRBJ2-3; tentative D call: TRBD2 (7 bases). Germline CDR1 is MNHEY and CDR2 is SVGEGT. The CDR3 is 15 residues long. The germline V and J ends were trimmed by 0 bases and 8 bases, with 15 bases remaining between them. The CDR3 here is CASSYSPYREGTQYF. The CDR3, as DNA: TGTGCCAGCAGTTACTCGCCGTACAGGGAGGGTACGCAGTATTTT.

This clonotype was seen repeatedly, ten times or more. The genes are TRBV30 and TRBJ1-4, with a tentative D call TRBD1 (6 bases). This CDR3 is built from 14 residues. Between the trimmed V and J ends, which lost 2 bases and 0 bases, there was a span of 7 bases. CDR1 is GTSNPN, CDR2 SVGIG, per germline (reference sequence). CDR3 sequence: CAWSSGATNEKLFF. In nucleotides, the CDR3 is TGTGCCTGGAGTTCAGGGGCAACTAATGAAAAACTGTTTTTT.

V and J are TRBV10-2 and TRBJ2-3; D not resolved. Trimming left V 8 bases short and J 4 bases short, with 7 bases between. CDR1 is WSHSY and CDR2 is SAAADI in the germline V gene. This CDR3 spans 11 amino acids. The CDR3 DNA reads TGCGCCAGCGCTATCGCAGATACGCAGTATTTT. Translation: CASAIADTQYF.

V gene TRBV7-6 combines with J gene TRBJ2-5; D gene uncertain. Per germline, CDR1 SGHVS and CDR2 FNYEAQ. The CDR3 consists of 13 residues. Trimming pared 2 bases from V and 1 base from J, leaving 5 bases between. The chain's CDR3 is CASSLWGQETQYF. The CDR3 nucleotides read TGTGCCAGCAGCTTATGGGGCCAAGAGACCCAGTACTTC.